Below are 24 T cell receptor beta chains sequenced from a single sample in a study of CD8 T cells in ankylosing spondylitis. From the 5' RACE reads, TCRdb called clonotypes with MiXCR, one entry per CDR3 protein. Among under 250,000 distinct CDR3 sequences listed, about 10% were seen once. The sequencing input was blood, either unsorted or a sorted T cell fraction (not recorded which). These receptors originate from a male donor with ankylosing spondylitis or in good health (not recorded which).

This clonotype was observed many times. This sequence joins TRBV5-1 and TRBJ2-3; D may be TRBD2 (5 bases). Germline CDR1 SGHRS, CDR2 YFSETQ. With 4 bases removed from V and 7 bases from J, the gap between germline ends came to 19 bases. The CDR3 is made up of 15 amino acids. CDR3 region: CASSTMERNPNTQYF. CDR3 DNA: TGCGCCAGCAGCACCATGGAGCGGAACCCGAATACGCAGTATTTT.

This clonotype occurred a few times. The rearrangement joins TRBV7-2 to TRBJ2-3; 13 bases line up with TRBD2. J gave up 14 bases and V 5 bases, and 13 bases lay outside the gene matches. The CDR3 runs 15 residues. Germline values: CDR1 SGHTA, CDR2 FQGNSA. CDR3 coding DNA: TGTGCCAGCAGCCCCGGACTAGCGGGGGTCCGGAAAGGGTATTTT. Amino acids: CASSPGLAGVRKGYF. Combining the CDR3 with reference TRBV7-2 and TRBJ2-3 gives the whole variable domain GAGVSQSPSNKVTEKGKDVELRCDPISGHTALYWYRQSLGQGLEFLIYFQGNSAPDKSGLPSDRFSAERTGGSVSTLTIQRTQQEDSAVYLCASSPGLAGVRKGYFGPGTRLTVL.

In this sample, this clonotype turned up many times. The CDR3 region is CASSQGAYYNEQFF. DNA for the CDR3: TGTGCCAGCAGCCAGGGGGCTTACTACAATGAGCAGTTCTTC. This sequence joins TRBV14 and TRBJ2-1, with D tentatively TRBD1 (6 bases). The CDR3 loop spans 14 amino acids. In germline, CDR1 is SGHDN, CDR2 FVKESK. The V end was cut by 3 bases, the J end by 3 bases, with 9 bases between. The full variable domain, completed using reference TRBV14 and TRBJ2-1, is EAGVTQFPSHSVIEKGQTVTLRCDPISGHDNLYWYRRVMGKEIKFLLHFVKESKQDESGMPNNRFLAERTGGTYSTLKVQPAELEDSGVYFCASSQGAYYNEQFFGPGTRLTVL.

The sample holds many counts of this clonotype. CDR3 sequence: CASSQEEGTSTPWNEQFF. In DNA form, the CDR3 reads TGCGCCAGCAGCCAAGAAGAGGGGACTAGTACTCCCTGGAATGAGCAGTTCTTC. The chain carries TRBV4-1 and TRBJ2-1; TRBD2 agrees at 8 bases. Germline loops: CDR1 MGHRA, CDR2 YSYEKL. The CDR3 consists of 18 residues. The trim removed 0 bases at V and 7 bases at J, leaving 14 bases unmatched.

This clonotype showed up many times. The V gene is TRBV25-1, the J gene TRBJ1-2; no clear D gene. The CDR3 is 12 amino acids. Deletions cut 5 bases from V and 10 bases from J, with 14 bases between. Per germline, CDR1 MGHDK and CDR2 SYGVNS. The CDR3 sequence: CASSRDVAYYTF. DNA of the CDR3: TGTGCCAGCAGTCGGGATGTTGCATACTACACCTTC.

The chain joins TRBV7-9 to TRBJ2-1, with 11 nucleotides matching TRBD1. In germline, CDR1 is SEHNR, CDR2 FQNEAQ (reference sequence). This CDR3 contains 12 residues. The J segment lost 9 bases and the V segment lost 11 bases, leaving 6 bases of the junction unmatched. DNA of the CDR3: TGTGCCGGGGGGACAGGGGGGACTGAGCAGTTCTTC. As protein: CAGGTGGTEQFF.

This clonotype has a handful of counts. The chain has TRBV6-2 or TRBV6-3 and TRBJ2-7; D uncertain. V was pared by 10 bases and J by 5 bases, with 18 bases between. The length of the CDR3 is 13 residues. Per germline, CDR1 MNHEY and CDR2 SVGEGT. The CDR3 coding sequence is TGTGCCACTGGGCTCGTCTGGACGGACGAGCAGTACTTC. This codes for CATGLVWTDEQYF.

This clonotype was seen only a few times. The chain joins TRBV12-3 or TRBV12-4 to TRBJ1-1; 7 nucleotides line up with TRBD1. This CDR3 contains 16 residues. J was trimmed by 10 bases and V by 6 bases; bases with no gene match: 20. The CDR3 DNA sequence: TGTGCCAGCAGACCCGCCCGGGACAGCTCAATGCGGGGAGCTTTCTTT. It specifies CASRPARDSSMRGAFF.

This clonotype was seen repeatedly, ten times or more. The CDR3 bases are TGTGCCAGCAGTGGGCAGGGAGAGACCCAGTACTTC. Protein sequence: CASSGQGETQYF. The chain couples TRBV2 to TRBJ2-5, with D possibly TRBD1 on 5 matching bases. V was clipped by 4 bases and J by 4 bases, with 7 bases between them. This CDR3 is built from 12 residues. Germline V gene sequence: CDR1 SNHLY, CDR2 FYNNEI.

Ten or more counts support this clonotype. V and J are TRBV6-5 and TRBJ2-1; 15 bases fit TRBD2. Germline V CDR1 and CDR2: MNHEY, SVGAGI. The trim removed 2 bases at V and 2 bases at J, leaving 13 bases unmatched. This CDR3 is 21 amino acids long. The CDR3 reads CASSYPRRTSGRAGTYNEQFF. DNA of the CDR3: TGTGCCAGCAGTTACCCCCGCCGGACTAGCGGGAGGGCCGGCACCTACAATGAGCAGTTCTTC.

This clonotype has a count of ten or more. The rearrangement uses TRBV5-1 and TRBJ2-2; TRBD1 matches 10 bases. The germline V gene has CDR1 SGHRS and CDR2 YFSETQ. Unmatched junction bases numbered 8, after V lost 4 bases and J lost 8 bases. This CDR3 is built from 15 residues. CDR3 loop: CASSNRDRGLGELFF. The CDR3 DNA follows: TGCGCCAGCAGCAACCGGGACAGGGGATTAGGGGAGCTGTTTTTT.

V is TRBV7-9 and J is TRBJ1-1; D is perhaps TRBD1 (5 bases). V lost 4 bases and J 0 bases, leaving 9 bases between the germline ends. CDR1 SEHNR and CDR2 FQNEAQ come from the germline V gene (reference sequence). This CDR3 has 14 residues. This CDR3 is CASSSGHLNTEAFF. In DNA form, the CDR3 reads TGTGCCAGCAGCTCCGGACACTTGAACACTGAAGCTTTCTTT.

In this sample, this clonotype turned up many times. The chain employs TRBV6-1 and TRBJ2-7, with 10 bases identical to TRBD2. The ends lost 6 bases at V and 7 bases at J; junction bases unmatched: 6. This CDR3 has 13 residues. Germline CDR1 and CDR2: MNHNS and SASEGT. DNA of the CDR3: TGTGCCAGCAGAGTAGCGGGAGGTAGGGAGCAGTACTTC. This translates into CASRVAGGREQYF.

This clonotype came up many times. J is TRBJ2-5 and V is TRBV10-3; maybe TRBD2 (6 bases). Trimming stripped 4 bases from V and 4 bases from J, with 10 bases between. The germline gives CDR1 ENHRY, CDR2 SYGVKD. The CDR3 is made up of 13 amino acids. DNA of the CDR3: TGTGCCATCAGTGTGACAGCGGGAGAGACCCAGTACTTC. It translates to CAISVTAGETQYF.

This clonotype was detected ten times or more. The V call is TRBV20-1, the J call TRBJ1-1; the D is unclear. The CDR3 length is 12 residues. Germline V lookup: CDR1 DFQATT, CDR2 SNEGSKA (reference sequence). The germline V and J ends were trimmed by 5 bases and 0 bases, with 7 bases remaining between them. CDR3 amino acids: CSAHGVNTEAFF. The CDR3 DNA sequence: TGCAGTGCTCACGGAGTGAACACTGAAGCTTTCTTT.

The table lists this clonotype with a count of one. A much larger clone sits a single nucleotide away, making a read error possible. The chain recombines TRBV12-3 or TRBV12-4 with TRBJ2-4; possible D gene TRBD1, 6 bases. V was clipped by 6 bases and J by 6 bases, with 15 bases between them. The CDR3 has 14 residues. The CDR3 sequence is CASSPRTAINIQYF. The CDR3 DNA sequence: TGTGCCAGCAGCCCCAGGACAGCTATAAACATTCAGTACTTC.

The DNA of the CDR3 is TGTGCCAGCAGGGACATTAATTCACCCCTCCACTTT. Translating it yields CASRDINSPLHF. The J gene is TRBJ1-6, the V gene TRBV28; tentative D call: TRBD1 (5 bases). This CDR3 region has 12 residues. The germline V gene encodes CDR1 MDHEN and CDR2 SYDVKM. With 6 bases removed from V and 6 bases from J, the gap between germline ends came to 6 bases.

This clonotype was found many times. The CDR3 coding sequence is TGCAGTGCTAGAGATGAAGGGGGCAATCAGCCCCAGCATTTT. Encoded protein: CSARDEGGNQPQHF. J is TRBJ1-5 and V is TRBV20-1, with D maybe TRBD1 (5 bases). Germline V lookup: CDR1 DFQATT, CDR2 SNEGSKA (reference sequence). The CDR3 is 14 amino acids. Trimming stripped 0 bases from V and 2 bases from J, with 8 bases between.

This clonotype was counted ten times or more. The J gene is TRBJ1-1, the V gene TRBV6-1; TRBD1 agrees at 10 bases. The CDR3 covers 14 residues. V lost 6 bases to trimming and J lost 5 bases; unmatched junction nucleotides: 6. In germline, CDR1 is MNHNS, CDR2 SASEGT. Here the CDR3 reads CASSPDRGRTEAFF. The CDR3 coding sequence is TGTGCCAGCAGCCCTGACAGGGGGCGGACTGAAGCTTTCTTT.

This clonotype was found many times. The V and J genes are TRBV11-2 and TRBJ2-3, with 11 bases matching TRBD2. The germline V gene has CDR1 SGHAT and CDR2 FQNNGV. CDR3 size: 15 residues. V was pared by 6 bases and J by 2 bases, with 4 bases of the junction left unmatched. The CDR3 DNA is TGTGCCAGCAGTACTAGCGGGAGTACCACAGATACGCAGTATTTT. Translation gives CASSTSGSTTDTQYF.

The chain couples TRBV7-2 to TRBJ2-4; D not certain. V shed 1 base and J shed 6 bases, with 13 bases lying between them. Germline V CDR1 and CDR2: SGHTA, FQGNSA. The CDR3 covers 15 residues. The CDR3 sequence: CASSLGPQTPNIQYF. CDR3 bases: TGTGCCAGCAGCTTAGGTCCTCAAACCCCAAACATTCAGTACTTC.

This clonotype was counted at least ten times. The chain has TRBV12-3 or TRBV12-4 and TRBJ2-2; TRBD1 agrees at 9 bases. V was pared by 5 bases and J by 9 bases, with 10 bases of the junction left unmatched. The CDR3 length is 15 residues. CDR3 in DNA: TGTGCCAGCAGTCCTCGGGACAGGGACCTCAGGGAGCTGTTTTTT. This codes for CASSPRDRDLRELFF.

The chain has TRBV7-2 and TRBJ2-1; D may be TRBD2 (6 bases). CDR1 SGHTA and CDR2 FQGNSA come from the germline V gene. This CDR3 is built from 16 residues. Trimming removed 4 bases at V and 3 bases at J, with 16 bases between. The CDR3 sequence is CASSSPLTAGYNEQFF. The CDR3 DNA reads TGTGCCAGCAGCTCCCCCCTCACAGCGGGCTACAATGAGCAGTTCTTC.

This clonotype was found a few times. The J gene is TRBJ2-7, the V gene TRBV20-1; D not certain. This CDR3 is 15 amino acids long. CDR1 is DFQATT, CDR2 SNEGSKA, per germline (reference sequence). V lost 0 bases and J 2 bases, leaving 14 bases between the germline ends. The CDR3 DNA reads TGCAGTGCTAGAGATTTTACACGCAGAACCTACGAGCAGTACTTC. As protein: CSARDFTRRTYEQYF.